The T cell receptor beta chain under discussion was sequenced for a study of regulatory T cells in long-lasting Graves disease. Library construction for TCR beta used iRepertoire HTBI primers and Arm-PCR of CDR3 regions. In the authors' methods: The samples included under 75 TRBV and some 15 TRBJ segments. TCRdb redid the calling of the multiplex PCR reads with MiXCR, one entry per CDR3 protein. These V and J calls originate from TCRdb's pipeline instead of the authors' own analysis. The data hold roughly 300,000 distinct CDR3 sequences, with around 20% observed a single time. Time point reported: persistent/refractory GD, antithyroid drugs over 5 years with positive TRAb. With RNA extracted from PBMCs as input, the TCR library was made. The CDR3 covers 17 residues. Trimming removed 0 bases from V and 0 bases from J, with 13 bases in between. Per the germline V gene, CDR1 is SGDLS and CDR2 is YYNGEE.

This chain joins TRBV9 and TRBJ1-3, with D perhaps TRBD1 (6 bases). The TCR comes from a female donor with Graves disease. The sample here was peripheral blood mononuclear cells (PBMCs), taken when the disease was refractory, from a patient treated with antithyroid drugs. The CDR3 protein is CASSVAPRTDSGNTIYF. CDR3 in DNA: TGTGCCAGCAGCGTAGCTCCTAGGACAGACTCTGGAAACACCATATATTTT.